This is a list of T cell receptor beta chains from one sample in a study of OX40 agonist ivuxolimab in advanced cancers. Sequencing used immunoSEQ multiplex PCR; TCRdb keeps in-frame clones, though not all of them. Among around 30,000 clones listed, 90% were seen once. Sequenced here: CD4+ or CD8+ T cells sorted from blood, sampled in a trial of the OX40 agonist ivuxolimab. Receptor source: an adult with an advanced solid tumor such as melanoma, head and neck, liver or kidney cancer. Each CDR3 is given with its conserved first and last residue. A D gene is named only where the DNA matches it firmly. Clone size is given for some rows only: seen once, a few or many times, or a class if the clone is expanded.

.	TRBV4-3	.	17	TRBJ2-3	TGCGCCAGCAGCCAAAGGGCCGACTGGGAACTTACAGATACGCAGTATTTT	CASSQRADWELTDTQYF
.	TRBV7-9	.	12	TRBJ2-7	TGTGCCAGCAGCTTACAGGGATACGAGCAGTACTTC	CASSLQGYEQYF
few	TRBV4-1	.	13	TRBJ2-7	TGCGCCAGCAGCCAAGATCTAGACAACGAGCAGTACTTC	CASSQDLDNEQYF
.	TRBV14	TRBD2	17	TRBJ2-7	TGTGCCAGCAGCCAAGAGCCCGGCGGGCGGGAGGGCCCCGAGCAGTACTTC	CASSQEPGGREGPEQYF
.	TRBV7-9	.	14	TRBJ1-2	TGTGCCAGCAGCTTAGGCGCAGCCCTCTATGGCTACACCTTC	CASSLGAALYGYTF
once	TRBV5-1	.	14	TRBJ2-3	TGCGCCAGCAGCGGTGACTACCGCACAGATACGCAGTATTTT	CASSGDYRTDTQYF
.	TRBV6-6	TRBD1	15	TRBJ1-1	TGTGCCAGCAGACCGAGACAGGGAGGGAGCACTGAAGCTTTCTTT	CASRPRQGGSTEAFF
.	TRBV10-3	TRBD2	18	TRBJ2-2	TGTGCCATCAGTACGCCGGGACTAGCGGCCCCGAACACCGGGGAGCTGTTTTTT	CAISTPGLAAPNTGELFF
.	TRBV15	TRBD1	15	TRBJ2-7	TGTGCCACCAGCAGCCGGACAGGCGGCACCTACGAGCAGTACTTC	CATSSRTGGTYEQYF
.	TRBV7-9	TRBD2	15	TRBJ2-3	TGTGCCAGCAGCTTATCGCGGGAGATAGCAGATACGCAGTATTTT	CASSLSREIADTQYF
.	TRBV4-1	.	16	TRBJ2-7	TGCGCCAGCAGCCGCGGGGCCGACAGAGCGCCCTACGAGCAGTACTTC	CASSRGADRAPYEQYF
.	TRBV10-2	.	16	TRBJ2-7	TGCGCCAGCAGTGAGGGCAATAGAGGGAGGCTCTACGAGCAGTACTTC	CASSEGNRGRLYEQYF
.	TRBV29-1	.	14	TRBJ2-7	TGCAGCGCTACCCAGGGGGGGCCCTCCTACGAGCAGTACTTC	CSATQGGPSYEQYF
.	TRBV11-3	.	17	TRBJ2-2	TGTGCCAGCAGCGCTCTTAGGAAGGGGGATGGCACCGGGGAGCTGTTTTTT	CASSALRKGDGTGELFF
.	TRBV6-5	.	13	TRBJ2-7	TGTGCCAGCAGTTACGGGGACTCCTACGAGCAGTACTTC	CASSYGDSYEQYF
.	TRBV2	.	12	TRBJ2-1	TGTACCAGCAGTGAACCTGCCAATGAGCAGTTCTTC	CTSSEPANEQFF
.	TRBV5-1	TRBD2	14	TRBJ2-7	TGCGCCAGCAGCTCAGCGGGAGGGCCTAACGAGCAGTACTTC	CASSSAGGPNEQYF